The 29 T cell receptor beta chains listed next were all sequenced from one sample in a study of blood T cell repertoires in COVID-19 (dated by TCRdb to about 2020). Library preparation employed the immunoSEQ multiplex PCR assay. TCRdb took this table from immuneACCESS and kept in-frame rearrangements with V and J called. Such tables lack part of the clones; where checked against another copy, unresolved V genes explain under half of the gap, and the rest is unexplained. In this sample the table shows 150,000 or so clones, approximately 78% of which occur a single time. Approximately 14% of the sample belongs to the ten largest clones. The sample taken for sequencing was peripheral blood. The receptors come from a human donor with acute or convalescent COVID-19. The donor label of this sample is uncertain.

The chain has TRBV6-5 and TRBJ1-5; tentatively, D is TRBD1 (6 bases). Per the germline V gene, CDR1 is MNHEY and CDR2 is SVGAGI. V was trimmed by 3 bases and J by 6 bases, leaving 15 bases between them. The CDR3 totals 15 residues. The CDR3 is CASSYFRGGGQPQHF. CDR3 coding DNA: TGTGCCAGCAGTTATTTCAGGGGAGGGGGTCAGCCCCAGCATTTT.

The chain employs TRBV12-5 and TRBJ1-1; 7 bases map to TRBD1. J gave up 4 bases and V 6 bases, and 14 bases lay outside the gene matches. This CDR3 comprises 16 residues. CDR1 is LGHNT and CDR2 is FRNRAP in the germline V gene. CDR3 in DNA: TGTGCTAGTGGCCCCTTTGACAGGGCGGGAGGCACTGAAGCTTTCTTT. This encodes CASGPFDRAGGTEAFF.

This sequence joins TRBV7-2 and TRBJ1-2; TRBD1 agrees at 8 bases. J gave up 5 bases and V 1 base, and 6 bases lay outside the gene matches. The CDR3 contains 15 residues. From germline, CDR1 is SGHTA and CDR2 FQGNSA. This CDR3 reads CASSLEGRGPYGYTF. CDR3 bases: TGTGCCAGCAGCTTAGAGGGCAGGGGGCCTTATGGCTACACCTTC.

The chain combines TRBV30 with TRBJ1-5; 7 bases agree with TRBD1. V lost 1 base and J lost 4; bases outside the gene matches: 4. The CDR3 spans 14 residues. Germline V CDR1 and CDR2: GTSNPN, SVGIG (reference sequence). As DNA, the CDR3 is TGTGCCTGGAGTGGGGGACAGCCTAATCAGCCCCAGCATTTT. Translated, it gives CAWSGGQPNQPQHF.

The CDR3 protein is CASSSGGGYALEKLFF. The CDR3 DNA sequence: TGCGCCAGCAGCTCGGGGGGCGGTTATGCTCTCGAAAAACTGTTTTTT. This chain links TRBV5-1 with TRBJ1-4; possibly TRBD1 for D (6 bases). Trimming removed 3 bases at V and 8 bases at J, with 20 bases between. Per the germline V gene, CDR1 is SGHRS and CDR2 is YFSETQ. The CDR3 is 16 amino acids.

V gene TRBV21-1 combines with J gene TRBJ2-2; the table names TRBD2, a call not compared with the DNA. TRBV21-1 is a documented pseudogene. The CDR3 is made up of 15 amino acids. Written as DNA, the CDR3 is TGTGCCAGCAGAAAATGGTTAGCGAACACCGGGGAGCTGTTTTTT. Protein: CASRKWLANTGELFF.

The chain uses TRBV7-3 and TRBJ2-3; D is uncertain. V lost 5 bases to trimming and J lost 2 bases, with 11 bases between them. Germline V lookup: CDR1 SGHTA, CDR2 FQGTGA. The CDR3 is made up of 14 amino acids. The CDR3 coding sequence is TGTGCCAGCAGCCCTGGTCGGGTCACAGATACGCAGTATTTT. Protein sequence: CASSPGRVTDTQYF.

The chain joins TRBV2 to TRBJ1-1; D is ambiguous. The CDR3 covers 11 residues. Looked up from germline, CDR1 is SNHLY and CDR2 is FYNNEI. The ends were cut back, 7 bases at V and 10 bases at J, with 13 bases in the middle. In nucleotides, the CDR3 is TGTGCCAGCAAGGCGGGTATCGGAGCTTTCTTT. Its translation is CASKAGIGAFF.

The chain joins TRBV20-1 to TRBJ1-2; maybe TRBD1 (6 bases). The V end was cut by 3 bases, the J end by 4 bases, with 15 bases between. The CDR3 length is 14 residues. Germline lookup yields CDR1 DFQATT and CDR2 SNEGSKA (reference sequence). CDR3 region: CSASLGGASYGYTF. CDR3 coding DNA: TGCAGTGCTAGTTTGGGGGGGGCGAGCTATGGCTACACCTTC.

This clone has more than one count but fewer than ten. The CDR3 reads CASSLAGDTNEKLFF. The CDR3 nucleotides are TGTGCCAGCAGCTTGGCGGGGGACACTAATGAAAAACTGTTTTTT. The V and J genes are TRBV5-5 and TRBJ1-4; TRBD1 might be the D (5 bases). The CDR3 is 15 residues long. Germline V gives CDR1 SGHKS, CDR2 YYEKEE (reference sequence). Deletions cut 0 bases from V and 2 bases from J, with 8 bases between.

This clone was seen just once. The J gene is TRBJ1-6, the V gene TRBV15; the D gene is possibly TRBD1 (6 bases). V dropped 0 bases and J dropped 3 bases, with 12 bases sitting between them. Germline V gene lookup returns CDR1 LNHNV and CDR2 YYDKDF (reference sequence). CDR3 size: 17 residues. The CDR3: CATSRDRGFVYNSPLHF. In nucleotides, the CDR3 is TGTGCCACCAGCAGAGACAGGGGCTTTGTCTATAATTCACCCCTCCACTTT.

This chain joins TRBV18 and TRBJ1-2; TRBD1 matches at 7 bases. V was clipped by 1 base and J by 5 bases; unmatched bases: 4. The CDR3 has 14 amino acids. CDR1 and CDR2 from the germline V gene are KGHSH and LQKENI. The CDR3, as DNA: TGTGCCAGCTCACCACAAACAGGGGATTATGGCTACACCTTC. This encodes CASSPQTGDYGYTF.

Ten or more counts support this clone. Here the CDR3 DNA reads TGCGCCAGCACAGACCGGACAGGGGGATACACTGAAGCTTTCTTT. Amino acid sequence: CASTDRTGGYTEAFF. V is TRBV5-1 and J is TRBJ1-1, with 10 bases matching TRBD1. The junction had 8 bases not matched to a gene; V was cut back by 6 bases and J by 3 bases. The CDR3 totals 15 residues. The germline gives CDR1 SGHRS, CDR2 YFSETQ.

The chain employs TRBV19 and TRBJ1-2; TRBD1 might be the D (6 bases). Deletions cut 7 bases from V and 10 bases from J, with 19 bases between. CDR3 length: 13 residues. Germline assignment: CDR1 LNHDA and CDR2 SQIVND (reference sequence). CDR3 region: CASTQINRAYYTF. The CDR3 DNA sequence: TGTGCCAGTACCCAAATTAACAGGGCGTACTACACCTTC.

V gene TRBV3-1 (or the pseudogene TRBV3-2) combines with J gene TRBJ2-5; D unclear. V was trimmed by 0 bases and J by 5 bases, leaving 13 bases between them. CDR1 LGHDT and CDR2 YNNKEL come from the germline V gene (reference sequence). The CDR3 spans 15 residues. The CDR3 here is CASSQEVRTRETQYF. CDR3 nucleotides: TGTGCCAGCAGCCAAGAGGTCAGAACGAGGGAGACCCAGTACTTC.

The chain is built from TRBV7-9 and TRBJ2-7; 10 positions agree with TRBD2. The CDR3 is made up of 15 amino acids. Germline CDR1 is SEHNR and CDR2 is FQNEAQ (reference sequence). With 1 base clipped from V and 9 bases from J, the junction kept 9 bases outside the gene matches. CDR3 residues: CASSLDFLLAGTQYF. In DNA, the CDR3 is TGTGCCAGCAGCTTAGACTTCTTACTAGCGGGGACGCAGTACTTC.

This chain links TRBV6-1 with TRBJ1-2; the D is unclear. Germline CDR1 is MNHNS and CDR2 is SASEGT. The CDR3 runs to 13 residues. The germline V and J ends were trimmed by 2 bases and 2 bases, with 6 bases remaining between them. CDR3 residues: CASSETHNYGYTF. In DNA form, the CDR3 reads TGTGCCAGCAGTGAAACACACAACTATGGCTACACCTTC.

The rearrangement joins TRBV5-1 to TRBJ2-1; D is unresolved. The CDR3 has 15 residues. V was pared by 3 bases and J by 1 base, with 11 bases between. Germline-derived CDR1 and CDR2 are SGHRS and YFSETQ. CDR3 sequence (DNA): TGCGCCAGCAGCTCCGGGTCCGCTTCCTACAATGAGCAGTTCTTC. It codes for CASSSGSASYNEQFF.

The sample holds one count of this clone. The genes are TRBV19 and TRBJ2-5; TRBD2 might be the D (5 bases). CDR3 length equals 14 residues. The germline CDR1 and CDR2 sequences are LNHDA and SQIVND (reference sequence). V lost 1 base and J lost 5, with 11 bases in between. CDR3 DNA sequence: TGTGCCAGTAGTATAGCCGGGGTGGGCGAGACCCAGTACTTC. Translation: CASSIAGVGETQYF.

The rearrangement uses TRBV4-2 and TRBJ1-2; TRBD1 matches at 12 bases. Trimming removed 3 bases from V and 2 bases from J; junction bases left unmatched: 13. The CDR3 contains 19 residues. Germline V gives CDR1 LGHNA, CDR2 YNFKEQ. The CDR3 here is CASSHGYRDRGLRNYGYTF. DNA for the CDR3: TGTGCCAGCAGCCATGGATACCGGGACAGGGGGCTACGAAACTATGGCTACACCTTC.

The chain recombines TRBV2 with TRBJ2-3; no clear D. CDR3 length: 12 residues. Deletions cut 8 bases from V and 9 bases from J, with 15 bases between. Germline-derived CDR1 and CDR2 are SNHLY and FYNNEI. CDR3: CASATLLLTQYF. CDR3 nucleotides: TGTGCCAGCGCGACTCTATTACTCACGCAGTATTTT. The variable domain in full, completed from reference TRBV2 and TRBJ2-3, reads EPEVTQTPSHQVTQMGQEVILRCVPISNHLYFYWYRQILGQKVEFLVSFYNNEISEKSEIFDDQFSVERPDGSNFTLKIRSTKLEDSAMYFCASATLLLTQYFGPGTRLTVL.

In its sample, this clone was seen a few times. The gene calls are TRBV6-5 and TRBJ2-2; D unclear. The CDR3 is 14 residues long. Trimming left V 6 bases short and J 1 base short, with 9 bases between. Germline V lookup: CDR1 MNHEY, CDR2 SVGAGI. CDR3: CASRQKQNTGELFF. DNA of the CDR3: TGTGCCAGCAGACAGAAACAGAACACCGGGGAGCTGTTTTTT.

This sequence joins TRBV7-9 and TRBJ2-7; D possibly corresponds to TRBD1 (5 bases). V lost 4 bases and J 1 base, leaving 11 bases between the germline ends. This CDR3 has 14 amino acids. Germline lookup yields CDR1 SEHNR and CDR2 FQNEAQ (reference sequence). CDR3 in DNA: TGTGCCAGCAGCTGGGGCAGTAATTCCTACGAGCAGTACTTC. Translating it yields CASSWGSNSYEQYF.

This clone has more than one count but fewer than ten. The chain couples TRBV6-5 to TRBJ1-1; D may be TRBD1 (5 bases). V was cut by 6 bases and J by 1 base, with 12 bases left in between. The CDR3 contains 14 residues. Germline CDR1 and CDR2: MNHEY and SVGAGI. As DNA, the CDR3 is TGTGCCAGCAGAACATACCAGGGGAACACTGAAGCTTTCTTT. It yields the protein CASRTYQGNTEAFF.

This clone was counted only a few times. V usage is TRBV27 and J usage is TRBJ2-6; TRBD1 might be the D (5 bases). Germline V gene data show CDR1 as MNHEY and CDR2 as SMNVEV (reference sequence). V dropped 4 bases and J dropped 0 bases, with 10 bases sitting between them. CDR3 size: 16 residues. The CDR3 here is CASSSQGRSGANVLTF. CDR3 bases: TGTGCCAGCAGTTCCCAGGGCCGCTCTGGGGCCAACGTCCTGACTTTC.

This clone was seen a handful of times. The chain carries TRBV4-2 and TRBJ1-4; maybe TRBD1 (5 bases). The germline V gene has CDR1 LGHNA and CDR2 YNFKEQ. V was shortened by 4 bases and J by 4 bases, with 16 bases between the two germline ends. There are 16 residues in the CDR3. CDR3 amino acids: CASSPLLGRGNEKLFF. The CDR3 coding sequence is TGTGCCAGCAGCCCACTCTTGGGGAGGGGTAATGAAAAACTGTTTTTT.

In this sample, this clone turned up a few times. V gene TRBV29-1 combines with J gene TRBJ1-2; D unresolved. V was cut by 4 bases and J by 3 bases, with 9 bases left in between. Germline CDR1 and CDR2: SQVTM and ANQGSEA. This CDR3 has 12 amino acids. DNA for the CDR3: TGCAGCGTTGGCGCCGGGTACTATGGCTACACCTTC. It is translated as CSVGAGYYGYTF.

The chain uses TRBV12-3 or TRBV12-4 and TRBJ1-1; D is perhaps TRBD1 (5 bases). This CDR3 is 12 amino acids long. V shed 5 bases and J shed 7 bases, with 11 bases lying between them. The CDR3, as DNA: TGTGCCAGCAGTCTTCCGGGGGGTGAAGCTTTCTTT. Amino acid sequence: CASSLPGGEAFF.

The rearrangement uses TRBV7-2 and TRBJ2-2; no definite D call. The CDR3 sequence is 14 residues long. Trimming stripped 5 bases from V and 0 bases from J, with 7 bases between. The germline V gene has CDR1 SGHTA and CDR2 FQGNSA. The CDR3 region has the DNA TGTGCCAGCAGCCCTGTTGCGAACACCGGGGAGCTGTTTTTT. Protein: CASSPVANTGELFF.